This T cell receptor beta chain is from a study of T cell changes during pregnancy in multiple sclerosis. With 8 bases removed from V and 8 bases from J, the gap between germline ends came to 18 bases. The CDR3 spans 14 residues. The germline V gene has CDR1 MDHEN and CDR2 SYDVKM. The table came from immunoSEQ multiplex PCR; TCRdb's copy has only in-frame clones and leaves some out. The data hold about 44,000 clones, with around 96% observed a single time. Sequenced material: peripheral blood, taken in the second trimester of pregnancy. This clonotype originated in a female donor with multiple sclerosis, enrolled in a pregnancy study. J is TRBJ2-2 and V is TRBV28; maybe TRBD1 (6 bases). The CDR3 coding sequence is TGTGCCAGCGGTCCAGCTCCTAGGGGGGGGGAGCTGTTTTTT. It yields the protein CASGPAPRGGELFF.